What follows are 21 T cell receptor beta chains derived from one specimen sequenced in a study of beta chain features in type 1 diabetes. The antigens for these receptors are not known. What was sequenced were expressed TCRB transcripts, since all of the isolated RNA had been reverse transcribed. Some clones are missing from TCRdb's copy, which holds only in-frame ones; the method was immunoSEQ multiplex PCR. The sample has approximately 600,000 clones; roughly an eighth are singletons. Regarding the study as a whole: There was a moderate but significant shortening of TCRB CDR3s in all four CD4+ subsets of Type 1 diabetes patients.

Sequenced: naive CD4+ T cells from blood. These receptors were taken from a man younger than 45 with type 1 diabetes.

The chain carries TRBV7-3 and TRBJ2-1; no definite D call. The V gene's germline CDR1 is SGHTA and CDR2 FQGTGA. Trimming left V 5 bases short and J 9 bases short, with 11 bases between. The CDR3 covers 12 residues. For the CDR3, the DNA is TGTGCCAGCAGCCCCACGGGCCCTGAGCAGTTCTTC. It is translated as CASSPTGPEQFF.

This chain connects TRBV18 to TRBJ1-6; D unclear. Trimming removed 5 bases at V and 5 bases at J, with 7 bases between. Germline V lookup: CDR1 KGHSH, CDR2 LQKENI. The CDR3 extends over 13 amino acids. The CDR3 region is CASSAGNNSPLHF. The CDR3, as DNA: TGTGCCAGCTCAGCCGGGAATAATTCACCCCTCCACTTT.

This clone was recorded a few times. This rearrangement joins TRBV6-1 to TRBJ1-2, with D tentatively TRBD1 (5 bases). The CDR3 covers 14 residues. CDR1 and CDR2 (germline): MNHNS, SASEGT. Trimming removed 4 bases from V and 2 bases from J, with 11 bases in between. CDR3: CASSVWGMNYGYTF. The CDR3 DNA reads as TGTGCCAGCAGTGTATGGGGGATGAACTATGGCTACACCTTC.

The sample holds a few counts of this clone. The CDR3 bases are TGTGCCAGCTATCGGGGTCCCGCAGATACGCAGTATTTT. It codes for CASYRGPADTQYF. V usage is TRBV6-6 and J usage is TRBJ2-3; tentative D call: TRBD2 (5 bases). The V gene lost 8 bases and the J gene lost 4 bases, with 13 bases spanning the gap. Germline CDR1 and CDR2: MNHNY and SVGAGI (reference sequence). The CDR3 length is 13 residues.

The chain joins TRBV30 to TRBJ2-3; possible D gene TRBD1, 6 bases. Per the germline V gene, CDR1 is GTSNPN and CDR2 is SVGIG (reference sequence). Trimming left V 8 bases short and J 0 bases short, with 9 bases between. The length of the CDR3 is 12 residues. CDR3 region: CARRGSTDTQYF. Here the CDR3 DNA reads TGTGCCCGCAGGGGTAGCACAGATACGCAGTATTTT.

J is TRBJ1-2 and V is TRBV6-6; 8 nucleotides line up with TRBD1. Germline V gene sequence: CDR1 MNHNY, CDR2 SVGAGI (reference sequence). The ends lost 6 bases at V and 4 bases at J; junction bases unmatched: 4. This CDR3 is 13 amino acids long. This CDR3 is CASSGQGGYGYTF. DNA of the CDR3: TGTGCCAGCAGCGGACAGGGAGGCTATGGCTACACCTTC.

This chain links TRBV28 with TRBJ2-3, with 9 bases that match TRBD1. The CDR3 is 15 residues long. The trim removed 5 bases at V and 6 bases at J, leaving 9 bases unmatched. Per germline, CDR1 MDHEN and CDR2 SYDVKM. CDR3 nucleotide sequence: TGTGCCAGCAGTCTCAAACAGGGGGCGCTGGATACGCAGTATTTT. This sequence encodes CASSLKQGALDTQYF. Full variable domain (missing parts from reference TRBV28 and TRBJ2-3): DVKVTQSSRYLVKRTGEKVFLECVQDMDHENMFWYRQDPGLGLRLIYFSYDVKMKEKGDIPEGYSVSREKKERFSLILESASTNQTSMYLCASSLKQGALDTQYFGPGTRLTVL.

This clone was seen more than once but under ten times. The chain is built from TRBV29-1 and TRBJ2-6; D gene uncertain. Between the trimmed V and J ends, which lost 7 bases and 2 bases, there was a span of 18 bases. The length of the CDR3 is 16 residues. Looked up from germline, CDR1 is SQVTM and CDR2 is ANQGSEA. The CDR3 spells CSAVLLGLPGANVLTF. The CDR3 DNA is TGCAGCGCTGTATTATTAGGGTTACCTGGGGCCAACGTCCTGACTTTC. Full variable domain (outside the CDR3, taken from reference TRBV29-1 and TRBJ2-6): SAVISQKPSRDICQRGTSLTIQCQVDSQVTMMFWYRQQPGQSLTLIATANQGSEATYESGFVIDKFPISRPNLTFSTLTVSNMSPEDSSIYLCSAVLLGLPGANVLTFGAGSRLTVL.

The V and J genes are TRBV28 and TRBJ2-7, with 10 bases identical to TRBD1. J gave up 4 bases and V 7 bases, and 7 bases lay outside the gene matches. This CDR3 has 14 residues. The germline V gene has CDR1 MDHEN and CDR2 SYDVKM. The CDR3 loop reads CASTPDRGLYEQYF. DNA of the CDR3: TGTGCCAGCACCCCGGACAGGGGGTTGTACGAGCAGTACTTC.

This clone came up a few times. The V gene is TRBV18, the J gene TRBJ1-3; 9 bases agree with TRBD1. V trimming: 4 bases; J trimming: 4 bases; junction bases outside the gene matches: 11. The germline gives CDR1 KGHSH, CDR2 LQKENI. The CDR3 contains 17 residues. Written as DNA, the CDR3 is TGTGCCAGCTCACTGTCCGGGACAGGGTCTTCAGGAAACACCATATATTTT. Its translation: CASSLSGTGSSGNTIYF. The whole variable domain, filled in from reference TRBV18 and TRBJ1-3, reads NAGVMQNPRHLVRRRGQEARLRCSPMKGHSHVYWYRQLPEEGLKFMVYLQKENIIDESGMPKERFSAEFPKEGPSILRIQQVVRGDSAAYFCASSLSGTGSSGNTIYFGEGSWLTVV.

This clone was counted between two and nine times. This chain uses TRBV6-5 with TRBJ2-6; the match to TRBD1 covers 8 bases. Germline loops: CDR1 MNHEY, CDR2 SVGAGI. The CDR3 totals 16 residues. J was trimmed by 2 bases and V by 2 bases; bases with no gene match: 2. CDR3 DNA: TGTGCCAGCAGTTACGAGGACAGGGCTGGGGCCAACGTCCTGACTTTC. Translating gives CASSYEDRAGANVLTF.

This clone turned up a few times. The chain recombines TRBV6-1 with TRBJ1-5, with 8 bases identical to TRBD1. This CDR3 is built from 13 residues. CDR1 and CDR2 (germline): MNHNS, SASEGT. V gave up 8 bases and J gave up 5 bases; unmatched junction bases: 5. The CDR3: CASLGQGDQPQHF. For the CDR3, the DNA is TGTGCCAGCCTCGGACAGGGCGATCAGCCCCAGCATTTT.

The V gene is TRBV27, the J gene TRBJ2-5, with no clear D. The CDR3 is 14 residues long. CDR1 and CDR2 (germline): MNHEY, SMNVEV (reference sequence). V lost 2 bases, J lost 3 bases, and 10 bases lay in between. CDR3 nucleotide sequence: TGTGCCAGCAGTTTACTATCCAGAGAAGAGACCCAGTACTTC. This sequence encodes CASSLLSREETQYF.

This clone showed up just a few times. The chain couples TRBV6-5 to TRBJ2-5; D gene ambiguous. Per germline, CDR1 MNHEY and CDR2 SVGAGI. Trimming took off 2 bases at V and 2 bases at J, with 9 bases between the two ends. The CDR3 is made up of 14 amino acids. The DNA of the CDR3 is TGTGCCAGCAGTTACGATCTGTATCAAGAGACCCAGTACTTC. Its translation: CASSYDLYQETQYF.

This clone was counted only a few times. The sample carries other DNA sequences with the same CDR3. The chain's CDR3 is CSVRGSGANVLTF. CDR3 bases: TGCAGCGTGAGGGGCTCTGGGGCCAACGTCCTGACTTTC. V is TRBV29-1 and J is TRBJ2-6; D possibly uses TRBD1 or TRBD2 (5 bases each). Trimming removed 6 bases from V and 0 bases from J, with 6 bases in between. CDR1 is SQVTM, CDR2 ANQGSEA, per germline. The CDR3 extends over 13 amino acids.

This clone was seen a handful of times. The gene calls are TRBV19 and TRBJ2-5; no clear D. V lost 10 bases and J 5 bases, leaving 14 bases between the germline ends. Germline-derived CDR1 and CDR2 are LNHDA and SQIVND (reference sequence). The length of the CDR3 is 12 residues. Written as DNA, the CDR3 is TGTGCCACCTCTGAGGCCGAGGAGACCCAGTACTTC. Translated: CATSEAEETQYF.

This chain joins TRBV30 and TRBJ2-7; D not resolved. Germline V gene sequence: CDR1 GTSNPN, CDR2 SVGIG (reference sequence). This CDR3 spans 15 amino acids. The V end was cut by 1 base, the J end by 0 bases, with 13 bases between. The CDR3 loop reads CAWSASDAASYEQYF. The CDR3 nucleotides read TGTGCCTGGAGTGCGTCGGACGCCGCCTCCTACGAGCAGTACTTC.

The chain employs TRBV6-5 and TRBJ2-7; 7 nucleotides match TRBD2. The CDR3 covers 15 residues. V was clipped by 7 bases and J by 5 bases; unmatched bases: 14. Germline CDR1 and CDR2: MNHEY and SVGAGI. The CDR3 protein is CASTSTSELGDEQYF. The CDR3 DNA reads TGTGCCAGCACCTCAACTAGCGAGCTAGGAGACGAGCAGTACTTC.

V gene TRBV27 combines with J gene TRBJ2-3; TRBD2 is a possible D gene (5 bases). The CDR3 runs 14 residues. The V end lost 4 bases, the J end lost 5 bases, and 13 bases lay between the germline ends. Germline V gene sequence: CDR1 MNHEY, CDR2 SMNVEV (reference sequence). CDR3 loop: CASSSSEREDTQYF. CDR3 DNA: TGTGCCAGCAGTTCAAGCGAGAGGGAAGATACGCAGTATTTT.

This clone was recorded a few times. The chain recombines TRBV19 with TRBJ1-1; D perhaps matches TRBD1 (5 bases). Germline values: CDR1 LNHDA, CDR2 SQIVND (reference sequence). The CDR3 extends over 14 amino acids. The germline V and J ends were trimmed by 1 base and 7 bases, with 13 bases remaining between them. The CDR3 sequence: CASSIGRGLSEAFF. Here the CDR3 DNA reads TGTGCCAGTAGTATAGGGAGGGGATTGAGTGAAGCTTTCTTT.

This clone was detected a few times. The chain carries TRBV7-2 and TRBJ2-5; D is possibly TRBD1 (5 bases). This CDR3 comprises 14 residues. The germline CDR1 and CDR2 sequences are SGHTA and FQGNSA. V lost 6 bases, J lost 1 base, and 12 bases lay in between. The CDR3 sequence is CASRKTVLQETQYF. CDR3 coding DNA: TGTGCCAGCAGAAAGACAGTCCTCCAAGAGACCCAGTACTTC.